These 24 T cell receptor beta chains were sequenced from one sample in a study of beta chain features in type 1 diabetes. Their target antigens are unknown. Study-level findings and limits: Type 1 diabetes patients showed a moderate but significant shortening of TCRB CDR3s in all four CD4+ subsets.

Expressed TCRB transcripts got sequenced, as all isolated RNA was reverse transcribed. The repertoire was sequenced with immunoSEQ multiplex PCR; TCRdb's copy has only in-frame clones and lacks some. The table records roughly 51,000 clones, about 47% of them present only once. The sample taken for sequencing was Tregs from blood. The receptors were sampled from a woman aged 40 to 55 with type 1 diabetes.

CDR3 coding DNA: TGTGCCACCTTAGACAGGGGATCCTCCTACGAGCAGTACTTC. Protein sequence: CATLDRGSSYEQYF. The V call is TRBV10-3, the J call TRBJ2-7; 8 bases match TRBD1. The CDR3 loop spans 14 amino acids. Trimming removed 10 bases from V and 0 bases from J; junction bases left unmatched: 8. The germline V gene encodes CDR1 ENHRY and CDR2 SYGVKD.

The chain links TRBV28 to TRBJ1-5, with 7 bases aligning to TRBD1. With 5 bases clipped from V and 2 bases from J, the junction kept 9 bases outside the gene matches. The CDR3 covers 16 residues. The germline V gene has CDR1 MDHEN and CDR2 SYDVKM. CDR3 residues: CASSQQGWGGNQPQHF. The CDR3 coding sequence is TGTGCCAGCAGTCAACAGGGGTGGGGAGGCAATCAGCCCCAGCATTTT.

The V and J genes are TRBV5-1 and TRBJ2-1; 10 bases match TRBD2. V gave up 1 base and J gave up 7 bases; unmatched junction bases: 2. CDR3 size: 14 residues. Germline-derived CDR1 and CDR2 are SGHRS and YFSETQ. For the CDR3, the DNA is TGCGCCAGCAGCTTGACTAGCGGGACAAATGAGCAGTTCTTC. It is translated as CASSLTSGTNEQFF.

The chain uses TRBV28 and TRBJ1-1; weak D call: TRBD1 (6 bases). The V gene's germline CDR1 is MDHEN and CDR2 SYDVKM. The CDR3 is 13 amino acids. The V and J ends lost 2 bases and 9 bases respectively, with 13 bases between them. The CDR3 sequence: CASSLRGASQAFF. The CDR3 DNA reads TGTGCCAGCAGTTTACGGGGGGCGAGTCAAGCTTTCTTT.

A few counts support this clone. The chain recombines TRBV12-5 with TRBJ1-1; D is ambiguous. The CDR3 covers 15 residues. V was clipped by 5 bases and J by 0 bases, with 13 bases between them. CDR1 is LGHNT, CDR2 FRNRAP, per germline. CDR3 in DNA: TGTGCTAGTGGTATCAGTGGGCTTATGAACACTGAAGCTTTCTTT. Residues: CASGISGLMNTEAFF.

The CDR3 DNA reads TGCAGCGTTTACAGGGATGTCACTGAAGCTTTCTTT. Translation: CSVYRDVTEAFF. The V gene is TRBV29-1, the J gene TRBJ1-1; the D gene is possibly TRBD1 (6 bases). Germline-derived CDR1 and CDR2 are SQVTM and ANQGSEA. The CDR3 runs 12 residues. The ends were cut back, 5 bases at V and 4 bases at J, with 11 bases in the middle.

This clone was seen a handful of times. The rearrangement links TRBV5-1 to TRBJ2-1; 8 bases fit TRBD2. From germline, CDR1 is SGHRS and CDR2 YFSETQ. This CDR3 comprises 13 residues. J gave up 15 bases and V 2 bases, and 10 bases lay outside the gene matches. CDR3 bases: TGCGCCAGCAGCTTAGTAGCGGGAAGTCGGTTGTTCTTC. Its protein is CASSLVAGSRLFF.

The chain joins TRBV5-8 to TRBJ1-2; 9 nucleotides match TRBD1. Losses at the gene ends were 1 base for V and 0 bases for J; bases not matched to a gene: 4. Germline-derived CDR1 and CDR2 are SGHTS and YDEGEE. This CDR3 region has 16 residues. The CDR3 coding sequence is TGTGCCAGCAGCTTGACGGGGACAGGGACTAACTATGGCTACACCTTC. Protein: CASSLTGTGTNYGYTF.

The V and J genes are TRBV30 and TRBJ2-1; no firm D call. The germline V and J ends were trimmed by 4 bases and 0 bases, with 7 bases remaining between them. The CDR3 spans 13 residues. Germline loops: CDR1 GTSNPN, CDR2 SVGIG (reference sequence). This CDR3 reads CAWTKSSYNEQFF. In DNA form, the CDR3 reads TGTGCCTGGACTAAGAGCTCCTACAATGAGCAGTTCTTC.

The rearrangement joins TRBV4-3 to TRBJ2-1, with 8 bases fitting TRBD2. CDR3 length: 16 residues. In germline, CDR1 is LGHNA, CDR2 YSLEER. V lost 1 base to trimming and J lost 7 bases; unmatched junction nucleotides: 9. CDR3 sequence (DNA): TGCGCCAGCAGCCAAGGAGGCCCTTCGGGGGGGAATGAGCAGTTCTTC. It yields the protein CASSQGGPSGGNEQFF.

This clone has a handful of counts. The CDR3 is CASSSGQEGTDTQYF. In nucleotides, the CDR3 is TGCGCCAGCAGCTCCGGACAGGAGGGCACAGATACGCAGTATTTT. The chain links TRBV5-1 to TRBJ2-3, with 7 bases that match TRBD1. Unmatched junction bases numbered 5, after V lost 3 bases and J lost 1 base. The CDR3 runs 15 residues. CDR1 and CDR2 from the germline V gene are SGHRS and YFSETQ.

The rearrangement uses TRBV7-3 and TRBJ2-5, with TRBD2 matching 7 bases. There are 13 residues in the CDR3. Germline CDR1 reads SGHTA; CDR2 reads FQGTGA. J lost 4 bases, V lost 3 bases, and 2 bases had no gene match. CDR3 DNA sequence: TGTGCCAGCAGCTTTTCGGGGGGAGAGACCCAGTACTTC. The encoded protein is CASSFSGGETQYF.

J is TRBJ2-1 and V is TRBV7-3, with D maybe TRBD2 (7 bases). This CDR3 spans 18 amino acids. Trimming removed 5 bases at V and 3 bases at J, with 23 bases between. CDR1 SGHTA and CDR2 FQGTGA come from the germline V gene. The CDR3 region is CASSPWGGASLNYNEQFF. CDR3 nucleotide sequence: TGTGCCAGCAGCCCCTGGGGGGGGGCGTCACTCAACTACAATGAGCAGTTCTTC.

The V and J genes are TRBV28 and TRBJ2-5, with 8 bases identical to TRBD1. Per germline, CDR1 MDHEN and CDR2 SYDVKM. The CDR3 totals 12 residues. Trimming removed 10 bases from V and 5 bases from J; junction bases left unmatched: 6. CDR3 amino acids: CATRDRRETQYF. The CDR3 nucleotides read TGTGCCACCCGGGACAGGCGGGAGACCCAGTACTTC.

There are a few counts of this clone. The chain employs TRBV4-1 and TRBJ1-5; D is unresolved. This CDR3 has 15 amino acids. V lost 1 base, J lost 6 bases, and 13 bases lay in between. Germline V CDR1 and CDR2: MGHRA, YSYEKL. The CDR3 region is CASSQGAREGQPQHF. DNA of the CDR3: TGCGCCAGCAGCCAAGGGGCGAGGGAAGGTCAGCCCCAGCATTTT.

V usage is TRBV4-2 and J usage is TRBJ2-5; D may be TRBD2 (6 bases). Near its end, the DNA agrees better with TRBJ2-7, so the J call may be wrong. This CDR3 contains 14 residues. Germline assignment: CDR1 LGHNA and CDR2 YNFKEQ. The CDR3 bases are TGTGCCAGCAGCCAAGTCGGCGGGGTCTACGAGCAGTACTTC. Protein: CASSQVGGVYEQYF.

This clone occurred a few times. This chain uses TRBV19 with TRBJ1-5; D is perhaps TRBD1 (5 bases). The V and J ends lost 6 bases and 3 bases respectively, with 9 bases between them. Germline values: CDR1 LNHDA, CDR2 SQIVND (reference sequence). The CDR3 loop spans 13 amino acids. DNA of the CDR3: TGTGCCAGTAGCCCCGGACACAATCAGCCCCAGCATTTT. It is translated as CASSPGHNQPQHF.

Only one count was recorded for this clone. The chain combines TRBV5-4 with TRBJ2-3, with a possible D match to TRBD2 (6 bases). There are 13 residues in the CDR3. Looked up from germline, CDR1 is SGHNT and CDR2 is YYREEE (reference sequence). Trimming pared 1 base from V and 4 bases from J, leaving 7 bases between. The CDR3 is CASSLSGADTQYF. CDR3 coding DNA: TGTGCCAGCAGCTTGTCGGGAGCAGATACGCAGTATTTT.

This clone was observed a few times. This rearrangement joins TRBV7-3 to TRBJ1-6; perhaps TRBD1 as D (5 bases). From germline, CDR1 is SGHTA and CDR2 FQGTGA. The CDR3 covers 16 residues. The germline V and J ends were trimmed by 5 bases and 7 bases, with 18 bases remaining between them. CDR3 sequence reads: CASSQSEGRGNSPLHF. The CDR3 coding sequence is TGTGCCAGCAGCCAATCCGAAGGGCGGGGGAATTCACCCCTCCACTTT.

The table lists this clone with a few counts. The genes are TRBV6-1 and TRBJ2-1; 8 nucleotides match TRBD1. The V gene's germline CDR1 is MNHNS and CDR2 SASEGT. The J segment lost 2 bases and the V segment lost 5 bases, leaving 2 bases of the junction unmatched. CDR3 length: 14 residues. The CDR3 is CASSKTGAYNEQFF. The CDR3 DNA is TGTGCCAGCAGTAAGACAGGGGCCTACAATGAGCAGTTCTTC.

This clone was seen a few times. This chain links TRBV2 with TRBJ1-4, with 7 bases identical to TRBD1. Germline V gene sequence: CDR1 SNHLY, CDR2 FYNNEI. J lost 3 bases, V lost 5 bases, and 6 bases had no gene match. CDR3 length: 15 residues. The CDR3 region is CASSPWTGPNEKLFF. The CDR3 DNA is TGTGCCAGCAGTCCCTGGACAGGCCCTAATGAAAAACTGTTTTTT.

The rearrangement joins TRBV28 to TRBJ2-7; 9 bases align to TRBD2. J gave up 1 base and V 4 bases, and 5 bases lay outside the gene matches. The CDR3 sequence is 15 residues long. CDR1 and CDR2 from the germline V gene are MDHEN and SYDVKM. Written as DNA, the CDR3 is TGTGCCAGCAGTTGGGGGCTAGCGGGGTCCTACGAGCAGTACTTC. Translated: CASSWGLAGSYEQYF.

This clone is classed as medium-sized (0.01 to 0.1%). The CDR3 coding sequence is TGCGCCAGCAGCCTTTCTGCTGGGGCCAACGTCCTGACTTTC. Protein product: CASSLSAGANVLTF. The chain employs TRBV4-3 and TRBJ2-6; no reliable D call. The CDR3 runs 14 residues. The V end was cut by 4 bases, the J end by 2 bases, with 6 bases between. The germline V gene encodes CDR1 LGHNA and CDR2 YSLEER.

This clone turned up a few times. The chain carries TRBV5-5 and TRBJ2-2; possible D gene TRBD2, 6 bases. The CDR3 totals 15 residues. V was shortened by 6 bases and J by 5 bases, with 17 bases between the two germline ends. Germline CDR1 SGHKS, CDR2 YYEKEE (reference sequence). The CDR3 sequence is CASTFGGFMTGELFF. The CDR3 coding sequence is TGTGCCAGCACCTTCGGGGGTTTTATGACCGGGGAGCTGTTTTTT.